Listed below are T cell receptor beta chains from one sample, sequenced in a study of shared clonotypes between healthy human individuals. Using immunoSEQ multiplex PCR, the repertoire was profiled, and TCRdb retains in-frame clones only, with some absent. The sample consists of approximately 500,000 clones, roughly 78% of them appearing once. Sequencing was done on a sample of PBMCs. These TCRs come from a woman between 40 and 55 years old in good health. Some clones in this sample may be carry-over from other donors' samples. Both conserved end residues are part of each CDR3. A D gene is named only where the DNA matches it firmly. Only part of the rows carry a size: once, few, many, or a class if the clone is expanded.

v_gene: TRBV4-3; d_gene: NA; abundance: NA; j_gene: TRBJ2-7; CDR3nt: TGCGCCAGCAGCCTCGGGACGGACTACGAGCAGTACTTC; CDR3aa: CASSLGTDYEQYF
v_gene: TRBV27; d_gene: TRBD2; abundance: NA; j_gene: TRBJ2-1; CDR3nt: TGTGCCAGCCACCCCCCCCCGGGACTAGCGGGAGTTGAGTGTAGGAATGAGCAGTTCTTC; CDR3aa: CASHPPPGLAGVECRNEQFF
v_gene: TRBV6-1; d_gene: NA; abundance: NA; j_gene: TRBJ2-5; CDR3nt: TGTGCCAGCAGTGAATTGGGGGGGGCCCTTCAAGAGACCCAGTACTTC; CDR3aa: CASSELGGALQETQYF
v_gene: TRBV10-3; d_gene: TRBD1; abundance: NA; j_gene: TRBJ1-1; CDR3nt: TGTGCCATCAGCGACAGGGGACTGAACACTGAAGCTTTCTTT; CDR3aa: CAISDRGLNTEAFF
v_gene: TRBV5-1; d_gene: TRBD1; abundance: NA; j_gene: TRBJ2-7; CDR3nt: TGCGCCAGCAGCTTGGGACAGGGGTTGAGGGAGCAGTACTTC; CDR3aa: CASSLGQGLREQYF
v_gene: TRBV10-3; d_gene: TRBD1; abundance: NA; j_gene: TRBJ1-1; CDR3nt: TGTGCCATCAGGGGGACAGTACTGAACACTGAAGCTTTCTTT; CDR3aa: CAIRGTVLNTEAFF
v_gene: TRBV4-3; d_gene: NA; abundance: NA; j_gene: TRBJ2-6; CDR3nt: TGCGCCAGCAGCCAAGATATCCAGAGCAGGCCATTGTTTCTCTCTGGGGCCAACGTCCTGACTTTC; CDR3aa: CASSQDIQSRPLFLSGANVLTF
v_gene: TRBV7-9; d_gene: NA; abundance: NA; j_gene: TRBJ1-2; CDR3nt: TGTGCCAGCAGCCAAGGGACTTATGGCTACACCTTC; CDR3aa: CASSQGTYGYTF
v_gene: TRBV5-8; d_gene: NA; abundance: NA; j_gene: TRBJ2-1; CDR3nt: TGTGCCAGCGGAGTCGCCTACAATGAGCAGTTCTTC; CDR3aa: CASGVAYNEQFF
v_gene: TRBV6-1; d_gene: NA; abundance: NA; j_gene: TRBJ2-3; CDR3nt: TGTGCCAGCAGTGAGGTCCGCACAGATACGCAGTATTTT; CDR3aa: CASSEVRTDTQYF
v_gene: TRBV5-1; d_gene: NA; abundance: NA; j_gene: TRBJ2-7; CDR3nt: TGCGCCAGCAGCCCCGGGACATCCCCCGAGCAGTACTTC; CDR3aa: CASSPGTSPEQYF
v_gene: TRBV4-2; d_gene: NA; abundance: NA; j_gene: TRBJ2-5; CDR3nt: TGTGCCAGCAGCCAAGAGATTGGCGGGAAGACCCAGTACTTC; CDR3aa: CASSQEIGGKTQYF
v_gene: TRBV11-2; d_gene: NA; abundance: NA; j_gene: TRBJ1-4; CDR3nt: TGTGCCAGCAGCCTCAGGGCCCAGGGCCTGGGGGCAGATGAAAAACTGTTTTTT; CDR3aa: CASSLRAQGLGADEKLFF
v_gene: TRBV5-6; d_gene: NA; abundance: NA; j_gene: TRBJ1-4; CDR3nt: TGTGCCAGCAGCTCGGTCGGTGCAAAGGGTGAAAAACTGTTTTTT; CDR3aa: CASSSVGAKGEKLFF
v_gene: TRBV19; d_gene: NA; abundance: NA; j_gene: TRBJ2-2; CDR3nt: TGTGCCAGTAACCCAAAGGGGGGGCGAACCGGGGAGCTGTTTTTT; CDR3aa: CASNPKGGRTGELFF
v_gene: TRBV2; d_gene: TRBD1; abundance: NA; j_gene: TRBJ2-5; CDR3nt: TGTGCCAGCAGACACCGGGACAGGGCAGAGACCCAGTACTTC; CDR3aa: CASRHRDRAETQYF
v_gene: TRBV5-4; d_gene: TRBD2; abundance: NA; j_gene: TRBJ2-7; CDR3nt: TGTGCCAGCAGCCTACCTGGGACTACTCGGGTATACGAGCAGTACTTC; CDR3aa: CASSLPGTTRVYEQYF
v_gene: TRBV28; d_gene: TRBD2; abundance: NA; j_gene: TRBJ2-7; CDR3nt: TGTGCCAGCAGTTCCCCTAGCGGGAGAGGATACGAGCAGTACTTC; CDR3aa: CASSSPSGRGYEQYF
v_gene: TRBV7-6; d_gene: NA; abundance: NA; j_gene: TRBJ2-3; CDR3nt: TGTGCCAGCAGCTTAGCGCAGGGGCTGGGCACAGATACGCAGTATTTT; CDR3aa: CASSLAQGLGTDTQYF
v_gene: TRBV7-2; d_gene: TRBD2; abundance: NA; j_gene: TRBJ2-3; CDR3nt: TGTGCCAGCAGGCGACTAGCGGGAGTCGCAGATACGCAGTATTTT; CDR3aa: CASRRLAGVADTQYF
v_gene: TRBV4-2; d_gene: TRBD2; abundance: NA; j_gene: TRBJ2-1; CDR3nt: TGTGCCAGCAGTGGGACTAGCGGGAACAATGAGCAGTTCTTC; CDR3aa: CASSGTSGNNEQFF
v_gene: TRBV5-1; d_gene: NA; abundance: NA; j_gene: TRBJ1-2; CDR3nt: TGCGCCAGCAGCTTGGTGGAGGGAGGGTCGGATGGCTACACCTTC; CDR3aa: CASSLVEGGSDGYTF
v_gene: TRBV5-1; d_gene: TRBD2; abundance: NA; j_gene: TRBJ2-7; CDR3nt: TGCGCCAGCAGCTTCGGACTAGCAGCTAGCTCCTACGAGCAGTACTTC; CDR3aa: CASSFGLAASSYEQYF
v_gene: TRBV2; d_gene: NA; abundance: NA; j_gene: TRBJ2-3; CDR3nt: TGTGCCAGCAATGCGGGGAGCACAGATACGCAGTATTTT; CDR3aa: CASNAGSTDTQYF
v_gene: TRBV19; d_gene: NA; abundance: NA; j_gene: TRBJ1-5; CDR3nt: TGTGCCAGTAGTATAGGGAGAGCCCTTGGCAATCAGCCCCAGCATTTT; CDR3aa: CASSIGRALGNQPQHF
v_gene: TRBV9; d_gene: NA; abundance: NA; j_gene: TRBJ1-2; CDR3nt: TGTGCCAGCACCTCACGGACAGCACCCAACTATGGCTACACCTTC; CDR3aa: CASTSRTAPNYGYTF
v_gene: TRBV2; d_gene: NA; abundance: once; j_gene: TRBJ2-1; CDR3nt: TGTGCCAGCAGTGCAGGTAACAATGAGCAGTTCTTC; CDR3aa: CASSAGNNEQFF
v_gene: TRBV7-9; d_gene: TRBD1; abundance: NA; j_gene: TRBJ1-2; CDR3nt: TGTGCCAGCAGCTTGGACAGGACGTCCTATGGCTACACCTTC; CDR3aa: CASSLDRTSYGYTF
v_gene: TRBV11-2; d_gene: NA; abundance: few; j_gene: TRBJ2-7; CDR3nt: TGTGCCAGCAGCTTAGATCGATTATTTTACGAGCAGTACTTC; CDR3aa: CASSLDRLFYEQYF